This T cell receptor beta chain was documented in a study of cytomegalovirus exposure and HLA in healthy donors. Primers included in the PCR were 60 Vbeta and 13 Jbeta primers. The protocol was immunoSEQ multiplex PCR, while the TCRdb copy is restricted to in-frame clones and leaves out a portion. Among roughly 110,000 clones listed, 70% to 80% were seen once. The germline V gene has CDR1 SEHNR and CDR2 FQNEAQ (reference sequence). The CDR3 contains 13 residues. V dropped 7 bases and J dropped 2 bases, with 12 bases sitting between them. The chain combines TRBV7-9 with TRBJ2-7; D is unclear. The clonotype originates from a woman aged 40 to 50 in good health and CMV-seropositive. Sequencing used PBMCs. CDR3 nucleotides: TGTGCCAGCACGTCTCGATGGCCCTACGAGCAGTACTTC. Translated: CASTSRWPYEQYF.